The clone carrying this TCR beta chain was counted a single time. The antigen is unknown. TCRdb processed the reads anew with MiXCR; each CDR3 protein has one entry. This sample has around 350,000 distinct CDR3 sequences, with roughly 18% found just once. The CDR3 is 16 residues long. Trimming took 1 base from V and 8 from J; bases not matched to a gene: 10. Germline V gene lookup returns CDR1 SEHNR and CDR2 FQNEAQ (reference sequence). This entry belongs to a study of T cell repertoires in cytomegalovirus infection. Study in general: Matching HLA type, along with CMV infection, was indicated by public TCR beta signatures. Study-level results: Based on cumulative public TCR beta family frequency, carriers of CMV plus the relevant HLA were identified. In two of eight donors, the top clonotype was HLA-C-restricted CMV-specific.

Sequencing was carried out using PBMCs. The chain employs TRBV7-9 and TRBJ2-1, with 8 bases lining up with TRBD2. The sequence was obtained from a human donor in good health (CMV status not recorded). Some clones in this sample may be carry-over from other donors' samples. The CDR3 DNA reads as TGTGCCAGCAGCTTAGGCCCCCTGCTAGCGGGTTATGAGCAGTTCTTC. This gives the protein CASSLGPLLAGYEQFF.